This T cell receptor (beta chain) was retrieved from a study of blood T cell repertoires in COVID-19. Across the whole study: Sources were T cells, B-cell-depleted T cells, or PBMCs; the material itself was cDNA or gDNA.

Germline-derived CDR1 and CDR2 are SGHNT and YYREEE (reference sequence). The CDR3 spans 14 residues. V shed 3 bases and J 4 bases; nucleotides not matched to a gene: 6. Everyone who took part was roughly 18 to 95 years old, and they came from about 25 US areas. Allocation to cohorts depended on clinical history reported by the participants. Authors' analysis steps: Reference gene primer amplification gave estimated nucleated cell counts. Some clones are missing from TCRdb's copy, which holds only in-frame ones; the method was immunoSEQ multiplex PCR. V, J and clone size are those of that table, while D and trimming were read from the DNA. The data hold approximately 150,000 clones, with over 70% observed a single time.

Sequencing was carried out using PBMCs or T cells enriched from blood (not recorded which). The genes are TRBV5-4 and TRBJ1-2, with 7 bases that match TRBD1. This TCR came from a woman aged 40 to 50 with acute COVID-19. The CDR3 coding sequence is TGTGCCAGCAGCTCAGGGGGATCGGGCTATGGCTACACCTTC. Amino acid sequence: CASSSGGSGYGYTF.